This passage covers 21 T cell receptor beta chains from one sample sequenced in a study of blood T cell repertoires in COVID-19. Sequencing was performed with immunoSEQ multiplex PCR; in TCRdb, only in-frame clones are kept and a portion is missing. The table shows roughly 55,000 clones, with roughly three quarters occurring only once. Specimen: peripheral blood. The receptor set was obtained from a human donor with active or convalescent COVID-19. The donor label of this sample is uncertain.

The CDR3 bases are TGTGCCAGCAGCCGAGACCCTAGCGGGCAAGAGACCCAGTACTTC. Amino acid sequence: CASSRDPSGQETQYF. The rearrangement uses TRBV3-1 (or the pseudogene TRBV3-2) and TRBJ2-5; 8 bases fit TRBD2. This CDR3 has 15 residues. Germline assignment: CDR1 LGHDT and CDR2 YNNKEL (reference sequence). The V and J ends lost 4 bases and 2 bases, in that order; junction bases with no gene match: 6.

This chain joins TRBV27 and TRBJ1-2; D is undetermined. Germline CDR1 is MNHEY and CDR2 is SMNVEV (reference sequence). V gave up 8 bases and J gave up 5 bases, with 15 bases separating them. The CDR3 loop spans 13 amino acids. The CDR3 DNA reads as TGTGCCAGCGGGCTAACCGGTGGATATGGCTACACCTTC. Its protein product is CASGLTGGYGYTF.

The chain carries TRBV7-9 and TRBJ2-1; 9 bases fit TRBD1. The V and J ends lost 5 bases and 5 bases, in that order; junction bases with no gene match: 4. The CDR3 has 14 amino acids. Germline CDR1 is SEHNR and CDR2 is FQNEAQ (reference sequence). Here the CDR3 DNA reads TGTGCCAGCAGCATATGGACAGGGGACAATGAGCAGTTCTTC. Translation: CASSIWTGDNEQFF. The full variable domain, in which reference TRBV7-9 and TRBJ2-1 provide the parts outside the CDR3, is DTGVSQNPRHKITKRGQNVTFRCDPISEHNRLYWYRQTLGQGPEFLTYFQNEAQLEKSRLLSDRFSAERPKGSFSTLEIQRTEQGDSAMYLCASSIWTGDNEQFFGPGTRLTVL.

The rearrangement uses TRBV18 and TRBJ1-6, with 8 nucleotides matching TRBD1. Trimming took 4 bases from V and 8 from J; bases not matched to a gene: 4. Looked up from germline, CDR1 is KGHSH and CDR2 is LQKENI. CDR3 length: 14 residues. The CDR3 region is CASSRGQDDSPLHF. The CDR3 nucleotides are TGTGCCAGCTCACGGGGACAGGACGATTCACCCCTCCACTTT.

Here the CDR3 DNA reads TGTGCCAGCAGCTCAGGGAAGGCGGCTAACCCAGATACGCAGTATTTT. Protein product: CASSSGKAANPDTQYF. The V gene is TRBV11-2, the J gene TRBJ2-3; D is perhaps TRBD1 (5 bases). Germline CDR1 SGHAT, CDR2 FQNNGV. The V gene lost 4 bases and the J gene lost 4 bases, with 18 bases spanning the gap. The CDR3 contains 16 residues.

The V gene is TRBV2, the J gene TRBJ1-1; D is perhaps TRBD1 (5 bases). V was trimmed by 5 bases and J by 5 bases, leaving 15 bases between them. The CDR3 is 14 amino acids. Germline V gene sequence: CDR1 SNHLY, CDR2 FYNNEI. CDR3 DNA sequence: TGTGCCAGCAGTTCTTCAGGGATTGCGACTGAAGCTTTCTTT. It translates to CASSSSGIATEAFF.

V usage is TRBV24-1 and J usage is TRBJ2-7; 14 bases line up with TRBD2. CDR1 is KGHDR and CDR2 is SFDVKD in the germline V gene. Trimming took 2 bases from V and 5 from J; bases not matched to a gene: 7. The CDR3 is 17 amino acids. As DNA, the CDR3 is TGTGCCACCAGTGATTCTAGAATGGGACTAGCGGGAGACGAGCAGTACTTC. Amino acids: CATSDSRMGLAGDEQYF.

This clone has a single count. This chain uses TRBV14 with TRBJ2-7; TRBD2 aligns across 8 bases. V lost 3 bases and J lost 4; bases outside the gene matches: 8. This CDR3 contains 15 residues. CDR1 and CDR2 from the germline V gene are SGHDN and FVKESK. CDR3 DNA sequence: TGTGCCAGCAGCCAGGTTACTAGCGGTGTATACGAGCAGTACTTC. This translates into CASSQVTSGVYEQYF.

V is TRBV9 and J is TRBJ2-1; 9 nucleotides agree with TRBD2. The CDR3 loop spans 15 amino acids. Germline V CDR1 and CDR2: SGDLS, YYNGEE. The junction had 8 bases not matched to a gene; V was cut back by 5 bases and J by 5 bases. CDR3 coding DNA: TGTGCCAGCAGTCTAGCGGGGATAAGCGACAATGAGCAGTTCTTC. This sequence encodes CASSLAGISDNEQFF.

Worth noting for this clone: An end of the junction does not agree with germline; a read error may underlie this. The chain joins TRBV7-7 to TRBJ2-1; D is uncertain. Looked up from germline, CDR1 is SSHAT and CDR2 is FNYEAQ (reference sequence). This CDR3 has 15 amino acids. The CDR3 DNA follows: TGTGCTAGCAGTTCTGACTTAAACTTGTACAATGAGCAGTTCTTC. Protein sequence: CASSSDLNLYNEQFF. Looking up the rest from reference TRBV7-7 and TRBJ2-1 gives the full variable domain: GAGVSQSPRYKVTKRGQDVTLRCDPISSHATLYWYQQALGQGPEFLTYFNYEAQPDKSGLPSDRFSAERPEGSISTLTIQRTEQRDSAMYRCASSSDLNLYNEQFFGPGTRLTVL.

The chain has TRBV6-8 and TRBJ2-5, with 8 bases lining up with TRBD2. Trimming took 9 bases from V and 1 from J; bases not matched to a gene: 7. Germline V gene data show CDR1 as MNHGY and CDR2 as SAAAGT. There are 14 residues in the CDR3. This CDR3 is CARALSGSQETQYF. The CDR3 nucleotides read TGTGCCAGGGCCTTGAGCGGGAGCCAAGAGACCCAGTACTTC.

The chain has TRBV6-1 and TRBJ1-5; D is ambiguous. The V end was cut by 0 bases, the J end by 7 bases, with 19 bases between. Germline lookup yields CDR1 MNHNS and CDR2 SASEGT. This CDR3 comprises 17 residues. CDR3 in amino acids: CASSEAPATIAGQPQHF. In nucleotides, the CDR3 is TGTGCCAGCAGTGAAGCGCCGGCTACTATAGCCGGCCAGCCCCAGCATTTT.

The V gene is TRBV5-5, the J gene TRBJ2-3; D possibly corresponds to TRBD2 (5 bases). V gave up 4 bases and J gave up 8 bases, with 11 bases separating them. CDR1 is SGHKS, CDR2 YYEKEE, per germline (reference sequence). The CDR3 contains 12 residues. CDR3 protein: CASSGLIVTQYF. CDR3 coding DNA: TGTGCCAGCAGCGGACTGATAGTTACGCAGTATTTT.

This clone has more than one count but fewer than ten. The J gene is TRBJ2-7, the V gene TRBV18; D not resolved. Trimming removed 0 bases at V and 3 bases at J, with 3 bases between. CDR1 and CDR2 from the germline V gene are KGHSH and LQKENI. The CDR3 sequence is 12 residues long. CDR3 loop: CASSPPSYEQYF. In nucleotides, the CDR3 is TGTGCCAGCTCACCACCGAGCTACGAGCAGTACTTC.

This clone was found a few times. The chain is built from TRBV10-1 and TRBJ2-1; 11 nucleotides agree with TRBD2. Germline CDR1 is WNHNN and CDR2 is SYGVQD (reference sequence). J lost 7 bases, V lost 5 bases, and 4 bases had no gene match. CDR3 length: 14 amino acids. Here the CDR3 DNA reads TGCGCCAGCAGTCCGAGGACTAGCGGGAATGAGCAGTTCTTC. Translation gives CASSPRTSGNEQFF.

There are a few counts of this clone. The chain employs TRBV4-1 and TRBJ2-7; TRBD2 matches 14 bases. This CDR3 is 20 amino acids long. J lost 0 bases, V lost 1 base, and 11 bases had no gene match. Germline V CDR1 and CDR2: MGHRA, YSYEKL. The CDR3 DNA is TGCGCCAGCAGCCAAGGGATGGTGGGACTAGCGGGAGAGAGCTCCTACGAGCAGTACTTC. This gives the protein CASSQGMVGLAGESSYEQYF.

This rearrangement joins TRBV4-3 to TRBJ1-5; D gene ambiguous. CDR3 length: 16 residues. From germline, CDR1 is LGHNA and CDR2 YSLEER. Trimming stripped 0 bases from V and 1 base from J, with 10 bases between. The chain's CDR3 is CASSQDGGGSNQPQHF. The CDR3 region has the DNA TGCGCCAGCAGCCAAGATGGTGGAGGCAGCAATCAGCCCCAGCATTTT.

By sample fraction, this clone is large. The rearrangement links TRBV2 to TRBJ2-1; 11 bases align to TRBD1. This CDR3 comprises 15 residues. Germline CDR1 reads SNHLY; CDR2 reads FYNNEI. Trimming removed 8 bases from V and 6 bases from J; junction bases left unmatched: 9. The chain's CDR3 is CASGAGQGEGNEQFF. The CDR3 DNA sequence: TGTGCCAGCGGGGCGGGACAGGGGGAAGGCAATGAGCAGTTCTTC.

The chain recombines TRBV3-1 (or the pseudogene TRBV3-2) with TRBJ2-5; 7 bases agree with TRBD2. Unmatched junction bases numbered 6, after V lost 4 bases and J lost 4 bases. The CDR3 is made up of 14 amino acids. In germline, CDR1 is LGHDT, CDR2 YNNKEL (reference sequence). The chain's CDR3 is CASSRAGGRETQYF. DNA of the CDR3: TGTGCCAGCAGCCGGGCGGGCGGGAGAGAGACCCAGTACTTC.

The chain has TRBV7-8 and TRBJ2-7; D gene uncertain. Trimming removed 4 bases from V and 3 bases from J, with 13 bases in between. The CDR3 is 14 amino acids. Germline lookup yields CDR1 SGHVS and CDR2 FQNEAQ. The CDR3 region has the DNA TGTGCCAGCAGCTCTACGCTAGAGAGCTACGAGCAGTACTTC. As protein: CASSSTLESYEQYF.

The chain uses TRBV30 and TRBJ1-2, with D maybe TRBD1 (5 bases). The CDR3 consists of 12 residues. The V gene's germline CDR1 is GTSNPN and CDR2 SVGIG (reference sequence). V lost 1 base to trimming and J lost 8 bases, with 11 bases between them. CDR3 loop: CAWSGGEWGYTF. In DNA, the CDR3 is TGTGCCTGGAGTGGGGGGGAGTGGGGCTACACCTTC.